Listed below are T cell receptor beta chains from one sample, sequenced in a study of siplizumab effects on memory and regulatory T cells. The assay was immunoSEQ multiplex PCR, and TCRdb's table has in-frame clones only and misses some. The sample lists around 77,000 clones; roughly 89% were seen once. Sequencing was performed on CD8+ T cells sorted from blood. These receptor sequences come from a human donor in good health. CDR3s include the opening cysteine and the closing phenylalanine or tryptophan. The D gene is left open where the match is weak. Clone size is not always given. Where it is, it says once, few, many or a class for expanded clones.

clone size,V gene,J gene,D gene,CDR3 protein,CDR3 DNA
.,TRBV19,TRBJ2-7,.,CASSWAGYAEQYF,TGTGCCAGTAGTTGGGCAGGTTACGCCGAGCAGTACTTC
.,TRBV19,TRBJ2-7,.,CASSIAGLRASDEQYF,TGTGCCAGTAGTATAGCAGGACTAAGGGCGTCTGACGAGCAGTACTTC
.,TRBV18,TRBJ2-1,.,CASSPPLGFEQFF,TGTGCCAGCTCACCACCACTAGGGTTTGAGCAGTTCTTC
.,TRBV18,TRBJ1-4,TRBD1,CASSSDRGLPTNEKLFF,TGTGCCAGCTCTTCGGACAGGGGGCTCCCAACTAATGAAAAACTGTTTTTT
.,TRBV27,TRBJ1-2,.,CASSLRGNYGYTF,TGTGCCAGCAGTTTAAGAGGGAACTATGGCTACACCTTC
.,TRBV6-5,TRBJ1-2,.,CASSYSRAGGLYTF,TGTGCCAGCAGTTACTCGCGCGCCGGGGGCCTCTACACCTTC
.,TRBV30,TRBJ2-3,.,CAWSRSYGTDTQYF,TGTGCCTGGAGTCGTTCCTACGGCACAGATACGCAGTATTTT
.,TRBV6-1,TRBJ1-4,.,CASSGPDEGLYEKLFF,TGTGCCAGCAGTGGTCCGGACGAAGGCCTTTATGAAAAACTGTTTTTT
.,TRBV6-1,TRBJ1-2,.,CASRGESNYGYTF,TGTGCCAGCCGGGGGGAATCTAACTATGGCTACACCTTC
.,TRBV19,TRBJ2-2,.,CASSFPRPGELFF,TGTGCCAGTAGTTTCCCCCGCCCCGGGGAGCTGTTTTTT
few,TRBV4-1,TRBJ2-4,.,CASSHPGGPFKNIQYF,TGCGCCAGCAGCCATCCAGGCGGACCTTTCAAAAACATTCAGTACTTC
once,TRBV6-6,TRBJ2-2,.,CASSLNGVTGELFF,TGTGCCAGCAGCCTTAACGGGGTCACCGGGGAGCTGTTTTTT
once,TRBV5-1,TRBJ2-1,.,CASSFENEQFF,TGCGCCAGCAGCTTCGAGAATGAGCAGTTCTTC